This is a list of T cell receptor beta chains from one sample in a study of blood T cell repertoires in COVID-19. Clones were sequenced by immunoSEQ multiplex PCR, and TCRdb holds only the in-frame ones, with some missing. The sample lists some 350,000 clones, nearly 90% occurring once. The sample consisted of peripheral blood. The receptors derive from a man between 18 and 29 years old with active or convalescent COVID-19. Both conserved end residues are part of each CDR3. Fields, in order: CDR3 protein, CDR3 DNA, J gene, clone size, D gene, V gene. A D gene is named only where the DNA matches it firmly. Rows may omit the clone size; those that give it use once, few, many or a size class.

CDR3aa: CSASNGGGDTEAFF; CDR3nt: TGCAGTGCTAGTAACGGGGGAGGGGACACTGAAGCTTTCTTT; j_gene: TRBJ1-1; abundance: NA; d_gene: NA; v_gene: TRBV20-1
CDR3aa: CASSLNGQRNEKLFF; CDR3nt: TGTGCCAGCAGTTTAAATGGGCAGAGAAATGAAAAACTGTTTTTT; j_gene: TRBJ1-4; abundance: NA; d_gene: NA; v_gene: TRBV28
CDR3aa: CASLNSYNEQFF; CDR3nt: TGTGCCAGCTTAAACTCCTACAATGAGCAGTTCTTC; j_gene: TRBJ2-1; abundance: NA; d_gene: NA; v_gene: TRBV6-5
CDR3aa: CASSQEAGYEQYF; CDR3nt: TGCGCCAGCAGCCAAGAAGCGGGTTACGAGCAGTACTTC; j_gene: TRBJ2-7; abundance: NA; d_gene: NA; v_gene: TRBV4-3
CDR3aa: CASSSYFGELFF; CDR3nt: TGTGCCAGCAGTTCTTATTTCGGGGAGCTGTTTTTT; j_gene: TRBJ2-2; abundance: NA; d_gene: NA; v_gene: TRBV6-2/TRBV6-3
CDR3aa: CASSEYMQGLAGLPQYF; CDR3nt: TGTGCCAGCAGTGAATATATGCAAGGGCTAGCGGGGTTACCGCAGTATTTT; j_gene: TRBJ2-3; abundance: once; d_gene: TRBD2; v_gene: TRBV25-1
CDR3aa: CASSLVVGAHTDTQYF; CDR3nt: TGCGCCAGCAGCTTGGTTGTTGGGGCACACACCGATACGCAGTATTTT; j_gene: TRBJ2-3; abundance: NA; d_gene: NA; v_gene: TRBV5-1
CDR3aa: CAIRGTGDSGYTF; CDR3nt: TGTGCCATCAGGGGGACAGGGGATAGTGGCTACACCTTC; j_gene: TRBJ1-2; abundance: NA; d_gene: TRBD1; v_gene: TRBV10-3
CDR3aa: CASSPKTGSYEQYF; CDR3nt: TGTGCCAGCAGTCCAAAAACAGGGTCGTACGAGCAGTACTTC; j_gene: TRBJ2-7; abundance: NA; d_gene: NA; v_gene: TRBV27
CDR3aa: CASSEGLLNTGELFF; CDR3nt: TGTGCCAGCAGTGAAGGTCTGTTGAACACCGGGGAGCTGTTTTTT; j_gene: TRBJ2-2; abundance: NA; d_gene: NA; v_gene: TRBV6-1
CDR3aa: CASRHGGGKNTEAFF; CDR3nt: TGTGCCAGCAGACACGGGGGAGGAAAGAACACTGAAGCTTTCTTT; j_gene: TRBJ1-1; abundance: NA; d_gene: NA; v_gene: TRBV6-5
CDR3aa: CASSQDLRRQYF; CDR3nt: TGCGCCAGCAGCCAAGATTTGAGGAGGCAGTACTTC; j_gene: TRBJ2-7; abundance: NA; d_gene: NA; v_gene: TRBV4-1
CDR3aa: CASGPGQGTGNTIYF; CDR3nt: TGCGCCAGCGGGCCGGGACAGGGGACCGGAAACACCATATATTTT; j_gene: TRBJ1-3; abundance: once; d_gene: TRBD1; v_gene: TRBV5-1
CDR3aa: CASDEQGAGTDTQYF; CDR3nt: TGCGCCAGCGACGAACAGGGGGCAGGCACAGATACGCAGTATTTT; j_gene: TRBJ2-3; abundance: NA; d_gene: TRBD1; v_gene: TRBV5-1
CDR3aa: CASSDAAGGRSPLHF; CDR3nt: TGTGCCAGCAGTGACGCCGCGGGGGGACGATCACCCCTCCACTTT; j_gene: TRBJ1-6; abundance: NA; d_gene: NA; v_gene: TRBV6-4
CDR3aa: CASSRGDFNYNEQFF; CDR3nt: TGTGCCAGCAGCCGCGGGGACTTTAACTACAATGAGCAGTTCTTC; j_gene: TRBJ2-1; abundance: NA; d_gene: NA; v_gene: TRBV7-2
CDR3aa: CTSSQDRGASHEQYF; CDR3nt: TGCACCAGCAGCCAAGATCGGGGGGCCTCCCACGAGCAGTACTTC; j_gene: TRBJ2-7; abundance: NA; d_gene: NA; v_gene: TRBV1
CDR3aa: CSVVGFRVNGYTF; CDR3nt: TGCAGCGTTGTCGGCTTTCGGGTGAATGGCTACACCTTC; j_gene: TRBJ1-2; abundance: NA; d_gene: NA; v_gene: TRBV29-1
CDR3aa: CASSFIGGIQETQYF; CDR3nt: TGTGCCAGCAGTTTCATTGGCGGTATCCAAGAGACCCAGTACTTC; j_gene: TRBJ2-5; abundance: NA; d_gene: NA; v_gene: TRBV6-2/TRBV6-3
CDR3aa: CASSLAGENYGYTF; CDR3nt: TGCGCCAGCAGCTTGGCGGGGGAGAACTATGGCTACACCTTC; j_gene: TRBJ1-2; abundance: once; d_gene: NA; v_gene: TRBV5-1
CDR3aa: CASSLQREKGNTEAFF; CDR3nt: TGTGCCAGCAGCTTGCAAAGGGAGAAGGGAAACACTGAAGCTTTCTTT; j_gene: TRBJ1-1; abundance: NA; d_gene: NA; v_gene: TRBV5-6
CDR3aa: CASSISGSSGNTIYF; CDR3nt: TGTGCCAGTAGTATTTCCGGGAGCTCTGGAAACACCATATATTTT; j_gene: TRBJ1-3; abundance: NA; d_gene: NA; v_gene: TRBV19
CDR3aa: CASSLLATYNEQFF; CDR3nt: TGTGCCAGCAGTTTGTTAGCTACCTACAATGAGCAGTTCTTC; j_gene: TRBJ2-1; abundance: NA; d_gene: NA; v_gene: TRBV28
CDR3aa: CASSSLAGYTDTQYF; CDR3nt: TGTGCCAGCAGTTCACTAGCGGGATACACAGATACGCAGTATTTT; j_gene: TRBJ2-3; abundance: NA; d_gene: TRBD2; v_gene: TRBV7-2
CDR3aa: CASTTPGETQYF; CDR3nt: TGTGCCAGCACAACCCCGGGGGAGACCCAGTACTTC; j_gene: TRBJ2-5; abundance: NA; d_gene: NA; v_gene: TRBV27
CDR3aa: CASGLRPGETKDF; CDR3nt: TGTGCCAGTGGACTAAGGCCGGGAGAGACGAAAGACTTC; j_gene: TRBJ2-5; abundance: NA; d_gene: NA; v_gene: TRBV14
CDR3aa: CASSYSNRGNSSQHF; CDR3nt: TGTGCCAGCAGTTACTCGAACAGGGGGAACTCGTCCCAGCATTTT; j_gene: TRBJ1-5; abundance: NA; d_gene: TRBD1; v_gene: TRBV6-2/TRBV6-3
CDR3aa: CASSRTGDDSPLHF; CDR3nt: TGTGCCAGCAGCAGGACAGGGGACGATTCACCCCTCCACTTT; j_gene: TRBJ1-6; abundance: NA; d_gene: TRBD1; v_gene: TRBV6-5
CDR3aa: CASSLRTDYGYTF; CDR3nt: TGCGCCAGCAGCTTGCGGACAGACTATGGCTACACCTTC; j_gene: TRBJ1-2; abundance: NA; d_gene: NA; v_gene: TRBV5-1
CDR3aa: CAVCSGYNEQFF; CDR3nt: TGTGCCGTCTGTAGCGGGTACAATGAGCAGTTCTTC; j_gene: TRBJ2-1; abundance: NA; d_gene: TRBD2; v_gene: TRBV6-5
CDR3aa: CASSSFPDTQYF; CDR3nt: TGTGCCAGCAGCTCGTTCCCAGATACGCAGTATTTT; j_gene: TRBJ2-3; abundance: NA; d_gene: NA; v_gene: TRBV7-9
CDR3aa: CASSTMRTGGGIVTQYF; CDR3nt: TGTGCCAGCAGTACTATGCGGACAGGGGGAGGCATAGTGACCCAGTACTTC; j_gene: TRBJ2-5; abundance: NA; d_gene: TRBD1; v_gene: TRBV28
CDR3aa: CASSPGGPGEFKNTQYF; CDR3nt: TGTGCCAGCAGCCCAGGGGGACCCGGAGAATTCAAGAATACGCAGTATTTT; j_gene: TRBJ2-3; abundance: few; d_gene: TRBD1; v_gene: TRBV7-3
CDR3aa: CASSGTLGQGDRNEKLFF; CDR3nt: TGTGCCAGCAGTGGTACTCTGGGGCAGGGCGATAGGAATGAAAAACTGTTTTTT; j_gene: TRBJ1-4; abundance: NA; d_gene: NA; v_gene: TRBV9
CDR3aa: CSIRPGTGGFNEQYF; CDR3nt: TGCAGCATTAGACCCGGGACAGGGGGCTTCAACGAGCAGTACTTC; j_gene: TRBJ2-7; abundance: NA; d_gene: TRBD1; v_gene: TRBV29-1
CDR3aa: CASMADRVGYGYTF; CDR3nt: TGTGCCAGCATGGCCGACAGGGTTGGCTATGGCTACACCTTC; j_gene: TRBJ1-2; abundance: NA; d_gene: TRBD1; v_gene: TRBV6-5
CDR3aa: CASSQDRGLAFLDTQYF; CDR3nt: TGCGCCAGCAGCCAAGATCGCGGACTAGCGTTTTTAGATACGCAGTATTTT; j_gene: TRBJ2-3; abundance: once; d_gene: TRBD2; v_gene: TRBV4-3
CDR3aa: CASSADGAGSPLHF; CDR3nt: TGTGCCAGCAGCGCCGATGGGGCCGGATCACCCCTCCACTTT; j_gene: TRBJ1-6; abundance: NA; d_gene: NA; v_gene: TRBV9
CDR3aa: CATSDRDRPKYEQYF; CDR3nt: TGTGCCACCAGTGATCGGGACAGGCCGAAGTACGAGCAGTACTTC; j_gene: TRBJ2-7; abundance: NA; d_gene: TRBD1; v_gene: TRBV24-1
CDR3aa: CASSLATGRGYTF; CDR3nt: TGTGCCAGCAGCTTAGCGACAGGACGCGGCTACACCTTC; j_gene: TRBJ1-2; abundance: NA; d_gene: NA; v_gene: TRBV7-2
CDR3aa: CASSKTDLGGYTF; CDR3nt: TGTGCCAGCAGTAAGACAGATTTGGGTGGCTACACCTTC; j_gene: TRBJ1-2; abundance: NA; d_gene: NA; v_gene: TRBV6-2/TRBV6-3
CDR3aa: CASSWGVAYEQYF; CDR3nt: TGTGCCAGCAGTTGGGGCGTTGCCTACGAGCAGTACTTC; j_gene: TRBJ2-7; abundance: NA; d_gene: NA; v_gene: TRBV28
CDR3aa: CASSPNSGSNTGELFF; CDR3nt: TGCGCCAGCAGCCCGAATAGCGGATCGAACACCGGGGAGCTGTTTTTT; j_gene: TRBJ2-2; abundance: NA; d_gene: NA; v_gene: TRBV4-3
CDR3aa: CASRQGEDTIYF; CDR3nt: TGTGCCAGCAGACAGGGCGAAGACACCATATATTTT; j_gene: TRBJ1-3; abundance: NA; d_gene: NA; v_gene: TRBV5-4
CDR3aa: CASSIPGEGGYGYTF; CDR3nt: TGTGCCAGCAGTATCCCCGGGGAGGGTGGCTATGGCTACACCTTC; j_gene: TRBJ1-2; abundance: NA; d_gene: NA; v_gene: TRBV6-6
CDR3aa: CASSPSRTGGNTEAFF; CDR3nt: TGCGCCAGCAGTCCCTCCCGGACAGGGGGAAACACTGAAGCTTTCTTT; j_gene: TRBJ1-1; abundance: NA; d_gene: TRBD1; v_gene: TRBV5-1
CDR3aa: CASSFDRGYEQYF; CDR3nt: TGTGCCAGTAGTTTTGACAGGGGATACGAGCAGTACTTC; j_gene: TRBJ2-7; abundance: NA; d_gene: TRBD1; v_gene: TRBV19
CDR3aa: CSASWGPYGYTF; CDR3nt: TGCAGTGCTAGTTGGGGGCCCTATGGCTACACCTTC; j_gene: TRBJ1-2; abundance: NA; d_gene: NA; v_gene: TRBV20-1
CDR3aa: CSVEIKGIGTNEKLFF; CDR3nt: TGCAGCGTTGAAATCAAGGGGATAGGGACTAATGAAAAACTGTTTTTT; j_gene: TRBJ1-4; abundance: NA; d_gene: NA; v_gene: TRBV29-1
CDR3aa: CASSFGRGQETQYF; CDR3nt: TGCGCCAGCAGCTTCGGGAGGGGGCAAGAGACCCAGTACTTC; j_gene: TRBJ2-5; abundance: NA; d_gene: TRBD2; v_gene: TRBV5-1
CDR3aa: CASSYSGGSYNEQFF; CDR3nt: TGTGCCAGCAGTTACTCGGGCGGGAGTTACAATGAGCAGTTCTTC; j_gene: TRBJ2-1; abundance: NA; d_gene: TRBD2; v_gene: TRBV6-5
CDR3aa: CSASSTGGGYGYTF; CDR3nt: TGCAGTGCTAGTTCGACAGGGGGCGGCTATGGCTACACCTTC; j_gene: TRBJ1-2; abundance: few; d_gene: TRBD1; v_gene: TRBV20-1
CDR3aa: CASSVQYQETQYF; CDR3nt: TGTGCCAGCAGCGTACAATACCAAGAGACCCAGTACTTC; j_gene: TRBJ2-5; abundance: NA; d_gene: NA; v_gene: TRBV9
CDR3aa: CASSVELGGGQASYGYTF; CDR3nt: TGTGCCAGCAGCGTAGAGCTCGGTGGGGGACAGGCTTCCTATGGCTACACCTTC; j_gene: TRBJ1-2; abundance: NA; d_gene: TRBD1; v_gene: TRBV9
CDR3aa: CASSPPFAGSGSNEQFF; CDR3nt: TGTGCCAGCTCACCACCGTTTGCGGGTTCGGGTTCAAATGAGCAGTTCTTC; j_gene: TRBJ2-1; abundance: NA; d_gene: NA; v_gene: TRBV18
CDR3aa: CASRSTGGTTEAFF; CDR3nt: TGTGCCAGCAGGTCGACAGGGGGGACCACTGAAGCTTTCTTT; j_gene: TRBJ1-1; abundance: few; d_gene: TRBD1; v_gene: TRBV27
CDR3aa: CASSTRDRPRAEAFF; CDR3nt: TGCGCCAGCAGCACCCGGGACAGGCCCAGGGCTGAAGCTTTCTTT; j_gene: TRBJ1-1; abundance: NA; d_gene: TRBD1; v_gene: TRBV4-3
CDR3aa: CASRGTGDGYTF; CDR3nt: TGTGCCAGCAGAGGGACAGGGGATGGCTACACCTTC; j_gene: TRBJ1-2; abundance: NA; d_gene: TRBD1; v_gene: TRBV6-5
CDR3aa: CASSSSTDTQYF; CDR3nt: TGCGCCAGCAGCAGCAGCACAGATACGCAGTATTTT; j_gene: TRBJ2-3; abundance: NA; d_gene: NA; v_gene: TRBV5-1
CDR3aa: CATNSGTGPYEQYF; CDR3nt: TGTGCCACCAATTCCGGGACAGGGCCCTACGAGCAGTACTTC; j_gene: TRBJ2-7; abundance: NA; d_gene: TRBD1; v_gene: TRBV2